This T cell receptor beta chain appears in the sequencing data of a study of cytomegalovirus exposure and HLA in healthy donors (dated by TCRdb to the late 2010s). Broadly, across the study: A later analysis indicated that the 120 validation repertoires were generated on the platform also employed for the roughly 730 repertoires of the first cohort. In addition to the first cohort of 650 to 800 subjects, a separate validation cohort of some 120 different subjects was used. To predict cytomegalovirus infection status, the study brought together high-throughput TCR immunosequencing, statistical association of individual TCRs with disease status, and machine learning. The study aimed to test whether cataloging public T cell receptors could reveal signatures of past pathogen exposure.

Receptors were amplified or captured by the immunoSEQ multiplex PCR assay. Per the source publication's procedure: A statistical classification framework was developed to diagnose cytomegalovirus status using the catalog of TCR beta chain sequences. The table was pulled from immuneACCESS by TCRdb, which kept in-frame rearrangements only. Such tables lose some clones; where checked, under half of the loss comes from unresolved V genes, and the rest has no known cause. V and J calls and clone size are as listed in that table; D and trimming were resolved from the DNA. A total of around 230,000 clones appear in this sample, around 88% of them only once. The ten largest clones add up to 0.95% to 1.5% of the sample. Separate from the approximately 670-subject first cohort, the validation cohort of about 130 subjects was the group to which the donors belonged. Study-level results and caveats: Most TCR sequences were observed very rarely across donors, whereas some public TCRs were present in many individuals. The validation cohort had no HLA typing available for a later analysis, so co-occurrence within that cohort was assessed over all 120 or so repertoires. A later analysis found that TCRs clustered in the first cohort also tended to co-occur in the 120 validation repertoires, with approximately 93% of cluster scores above 0. A total of roughly 160 TCR beta chains were listed by the study as associated with cytomegalovirus. The classifier was reported to diagnose cytomegalovirus status with high specificity and sensitivity in both the original and validation cohorts. The authors suggested that the approach could potentially be extended to other disease states and immunological phenotypes. In vitro tests confirmed that a few of the cytomegalovirus-associated TCR beta chains recognize cytomegalovirus antigens.

Details on this clone: Its antigen is unknown. Base qualities are not provided; no much larger clone lies one nucleotide away.

Material: PBMCs. This sequence was found in a woman under 40 in good health and CMV-seropositive.

In nucleotide form, the sequence is TGTGCCAGCAGTTCCTACGATGACAGGGGAACCGGCAATCAGCCCCAGCATTTT. The resulting protein is CASSSYDDRGTGNQPQHF. The chain is encoded by TRBV28 joined to TRBJ1-5; 8 middle bases align to TRBD1. From the germline V gene, CDR1 is MDHEN and CDR2 is SYDVKM. V trim: 4 bases; J trim: 2 bases; unmatched bases: 13. From the cysteine up to the phenylalanine, the CDR3 has a length of 18 residues. Only the CDR3 portion is preserved as DNA: 54 bases, with reading frame beginning at the first base.